This T cell receptor beta chain was sequenced in a study of blood T cells in healthy people across ages. Study-wide results and caveats: Researchers report that TCR beta diversity correlated strongly with naive T cell percentage.

This clonotype was detected only a few times. What it binds is not known. V dropped 0 bases and J dropped 8 bases, with 14 bases sitting between them. Germline-derived CDR1 and CDR2 are DFQATT and SNEGSKA (reference sequence). The CDR3 spans 14 residues. A second about 7 to 11 cycle PCR used barcoded and J-beta primers. TCRdb reprocessed the 5' RACE reads with MiXCR, giving one entry per CDR3 protein. The sample has about 1 million distinct CDR3 sequences, roughly 24% seen once. This sample was also put to use in a study of T cells of mothers and their children.

The sequenced sample consisted of blood. The V call is TRBV20-1, the J call TRBJ2-1, with D unresolved. The TCR originated in a girl aged 2 to 9 in good health. In DNA, the CDR3 is TGCAGTGCTAGAGATGCGGCCCTAAGGGATGAGCAGTTCTTC. Its translation: CSARDAALRDEQFF.